This T cell receptor (beta chain) was retrieved from a study of T cell repertoires in cytomegalovirus infection. TCRdb independently ran MiXCR on the reads; one entry per CDR3 protein. The sample has 250,000 or so distinct CDR3 sequences; 17% are singletons. The germline CDR1 and CDR2 sequences are SGHNT and YYREEE (reference sequence). This CDR3 contains 18 residues. V was clipped by 7 bases and J by 2 bases; unmatched bases: 15. The chain employs TRBV5-4 and TRBJ2-1; 10 bases are a match to TRBD2. The material sequenced was CD8+ T cells from PBMCs. The clonotype comes from a human donor in good health (CMV status not recorded). Some clones in this sample may be carry-over from other donors' samples. The chain's CDR3 is CASSGIGASGGTYNEQFF. Written as DNA, the CDR3 is TGTGCCAGCTCAGGGATCGGAGCTAGCGGGGGAACCTACAATGAGCAGTTCTTC.